The T cell receptor beta chain described here comes from a study of blood T cell repertoires in COVID-19. Study information: PBMCs, B-cell-depleted T cells, or T cells were the source of the cDNA or gDNA that made up the material.

In the source study's methods: The assay estimated nucleated cells by amplifying reference gene primers. This table comes from immunoSEQ multiplex PCR, and its TCRdb copy is limited to in-frame clones, with some not included. The DNA gave D and trimming, while V, J and clone size come from that table. Of about 74,000 clones listed, about 91% are singletons. This clone was observed a handful of times. The junction departs from germline at one end; a sequencing error may be responsible. CDR1 and CDR2 (germline): KGHSH, LQKENI. CDR3 length: 13 amino acids. This chain links TRBV18 with TRBJ1-5; TRBD1 matches 8 bases. The sample was peripheral blood. The TCR sequence derives from a woman older than 75 with active or convalescent COVID-19. Written as DNA, the CDR3 is TGTGCCAGCTCGCCACAGGGGGATCAGCCCCAGCATTTT. Residues: CASSPQGDQPQHF.